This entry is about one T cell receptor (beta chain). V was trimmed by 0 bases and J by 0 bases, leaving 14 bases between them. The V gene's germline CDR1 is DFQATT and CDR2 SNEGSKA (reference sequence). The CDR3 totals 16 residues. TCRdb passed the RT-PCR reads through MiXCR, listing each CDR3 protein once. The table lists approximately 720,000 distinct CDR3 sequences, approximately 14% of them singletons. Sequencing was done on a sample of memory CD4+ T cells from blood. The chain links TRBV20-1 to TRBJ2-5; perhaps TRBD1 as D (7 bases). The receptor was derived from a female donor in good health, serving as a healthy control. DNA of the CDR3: TGCAGTGCTAGAGATCTCCAGGGGGGCAACCAAGAGACCCAGTACTTC. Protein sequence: CSARDLQGGNQETQYF.